A selection of T cell receptor beta chains follows, all from one sample in a study of identical twins. One entry per CDR3 protein results from TCRdb running MiXCR on the 5' RACE reads. Among approximately 530,000 distinct CDR3 sequences listed, 20% to 25% were seen once. The same data also contributed to another study, on yellow fever vaccine responses in identical twins.

The material sequenced was CD4+ T cells sorted from blood. All receptors derive from a woman aged 18-30 years in good health. Both conserved end residues are part of each CDR3. A D gene is named only where the DNA matches it firmly. The size field is filled for only some rows; it gives once, few, many or a size class.

abundance: few
v_gene: TRBV7-7
d_gene: .
j_gene: TRBJ2-2
CDR3aa: CASSLNRGGNTGELFF
CDR3nt: TGTGCCAGCAGCTTAAACAGGGGAGGGAACACCGGGGAGCTGTTTTTT

abundance: .
v_gene: TRBV5-1
d_gene: .
j_gene: TRBJ2-1
CDR3aa: CASSSGGFEQFF
CDR3nt: TGCGCCAGCAGCTCCGGGGGATTTGAGCAGTTCTTC

abundance: few
v_gene: TRBV4-1
d_gene: .
j_gene: TRBJ1-5
CDR3aa: CASSQDHRGGNQPQHF
CDR3nt: TGCGCCAGCAGCCAAGATCATAGGGGTGGCAATCAGCCCCAGCATTTT

abundance: few
v_gene: TRBV10-3
d_gene: TRBD1
j_gene: TRBJ1-2
CDR3aa: CAISPQTGVGYGYTF
CDR3nt: TGTGCCATCAGTCCCCAGACAGGGGTGGGTTATGGCTACACCTTC

abundance: few
v_gene: TRBV5-1
d_gene: .
j_gene: TRBJ2-5
CDR3aa: CASSSQGGETQYF
CDR3nt: TGCGCCAGCAGCTCACAGGGAGGGGAGACCCAGTACTTC

abundance: .
v_gene: TRBV20-1
d_gene: TRBD1
j_gene: TRBJ2-2
CDR3aa: CSASQGQGGTGELFF
CDR3nt: TGCAGTGCTAGCCAGGGACAGGGGGGCACCGGGGAGCTGTTTTTT

abundance: .
v_gene: TRBV20-1
d_gene: TRBD2
j_gene: TRBJ2-1
CDR3aa: CCARDVSAGDSYNEQFF
CDR3nt: TGCTGTGCTAGAGATGTCTCAGCGGGGGACTCCTACAATGAGCAGTTCTTC

abundance: .
v_gene: TRBV28
d_gene: TRBD2
j_gene: TRBJ2-3
CDR3aa: CASSFGVAGGPVHTAQYF
CDR3nt: TGTGCCAGCAGTTTCGGAGTAGCGGGGGGACCCGTCCATACGGCGCAGTATTTT

abundance: .
v_gene: TRBV7-9
d_gene: .
j_gene: TRBJ2-1
CDR3aa: CASSLGSGLYNEQFF
CDR3nt: TGTGCCAGCAGCTTAGGGTCGGGGCTCTACAATGAGCAGTTCTTC

abundance: few
v_gene: TRBV5-5
d_gene: .
j_gene: TRBJ2-3
CDR3aa: CASRQRMPGLDTDTQYF
CDR3nt: TGTGCCAGCAGACAACGAATGCCGGGACTCGACACAGATACGCAGTATTTT

abundance: .
v_gene: TRBV11-2
d_gene: .
j_gene: TRBJ2-3
CDR3aa: CASSRQTGVGTDTQYF
CDR3nt: TGTGCCAGCAGCAGACAGACAGGTGTTGGCACAGATACGCAGTATTTT

abundance: .
v_gene: TRBV6-1
d_gene: .
j_gene: TRBJ2-1
CDR3aa: CASSPVGASYNEQFF
CDR3nt: TGTGCCAGCAGCCCTGTGGGAGCGAGCTACAATGAGCAGTTCTTC

abundance: .
v_gene: TRBV4-1
d_gene: .
j_gene: TRBJ1-1
CDR3aa: CASSQGDLRSAEAFF
CDR3nt: TGCGCCAGCAGCCAGGGGGACCTACGAAGCGCTGAAGCTTTCTTT

abundance: .
v_gene: TRBV10-3
d_gene: .
j_gene: TRBJ2-1
CDR3aa: CAISGRASTYNEQFF
CDR3nt: TGTGCCATCAGCGGTCGAGCCAGCACCTACAATGAGCAGTTCTTC

abundance: .
v_gene: TRBV11-2
d_gene: .
j_gene: TRBJ2-2
CDR3aa: CASSFGLQGGELFF
CDR3nt: TGTGCCAGCAGCTTCGGGCTTCAGGGCGGGGAGCTGTTTTTT

abundance: many
v_gene: TRBV7-9
d_gene: .
j_gene: TRBJ2-2
CDR3aa: CASSLKGPGELFF
CDR3nt: TGTGCCAGCAGCTTAAAGGGGCCCGGGGAGCTGTTTTTT

abundance: few
v_gene: TRBV28
d_gene: TRBD1
j_gene: TRBJ1-5
CDR3aa: CASSLGDRREQPQHF
CDR3nt: TGTGCCAGCAGTTTAGGGGACAGAAGAGAACAGCCCCAGCATTTT

abundance: few
v_gene: TRBV4-2
d_gene: .
j_gene: TRBJ2-1
CDR3aa: CASSHYTRGEWNEQFF
CDR3nt: TGTGCCAGCAGCCATTACACTAGGGGGGAATGGAATGAGCAGTTCTTC

abundance: few
v_gene: TRBV21-1
d_gene: .
j_gene: TRBJ2-3
CDR3aa: CASSARQGSSTDTQYF
CDR3nt: TGTGCCAGCAGCGCGAGACAGGGATCTAGCACAGATACGCAGTATTTT

abundance: few
v_gene: TRBV20-1
d_gene: .
j_gene: TRBJ2-1
CDR3aa: CSAPAADPPLHNEQFF
CDR3nt: TGCAGTGCCCCCGCTGCCGACCCCCCGCTCCACAATGAGCAGTTCTTC

abundance: .
v_gene: TRBV10-1
d_gene: TRBD2
j_gene: TRBJ2-1
CDR3aa: CAVQESGGDNEQFF
CDR3nt: TGCGCCGTGCAGGAAAGCGGGGGTGACAATGAGCAGTTCTTC

abundance: few
v_gene: TRBV5-1
d_gene: TRBD2
j_gene: TRBJ2-1
CDR3aa: CASSRPGLDSPNEQFF
CDR3nt: TGCGCCAGCAGCCGTCCGGGACTAGACTCCCCCAATGAGCAGTTCTTC

abundance: few
v_gene: TRBV13
d_gene: .
j_gene: TRBJ2-5
CDR3aa: CASSSDWEKETQYF
CDR3nt: TGTGCCAGCAGCTCGGACTGGGAGAAAGAGACCCAGTACTTC

abundance: .
v_gene: TRBV12-3/TRBV12-4
d_gene: TRBD2
j_gene: TRBJ2-1
CDR3aa: CASSPAGGQHNEQFF
CDR3nt: TGTGCCAGCAGTCCAGCGGGAGGCCAGCACAATGAGCAGTTCTTC

abundance: few
v_gene: TRBV29-1
d_gene: .
j_gene: TRBJ2-3
CDR3aa: CSVERGEDTQYF
CDR3nt: TGCAGCGTTGAAAGGGGGGAAGATACGCAGTATTTT

abundance: .
v_gene: TRBV28
d_gene: .
j_gene: TRBJ2-5
CDR3aa: CASSSEKRIQETQYF
CDR3nt: TGTGCCAGCAGTTCAGAAAAGCGGATACAAGAGACCCAGTACTTC

abundance: few
v_gene: TRBV21-1
d_gene: .
j_gene: TRBJ2-2
CDR3aa: CASSTRWGVTGELFF
CDR3nt: TGTGCCAGCAGCACCCGATGGGGAGTAACCGGGGAGCTGTTTTTT

abundance: few
v_gene: TRBV28
d_gene: .
j_gene: TRBJ2-6
CDR3aa: CASSLGLSGANVLTF
CDR3nt: TGTGCCAGCAGTTTGGGTCTCTCTGGGGCCAACGTCCTGACTTTC

abundance: .
v_gene: TRBV7-2
d_gene: .
j_gene: TRBJ1-1
CDR3aa: CASSLGMSQAFF
CDR3nt: TGTGCCAGCAGCTTGGGTATGTCGCAAGCTTTCTTT

abundance: .
v_gene: TRBV20-1
d_gene: TRBD1
j_gene: TRBJ2-6
CDR3aa: CSAPGGTGANVLTF
CDR3nt: TGCAGTGCTCCAGGGGGAACTGGGGCCAACGTCCTGACTTTC

abundance: .
v_gene: TRBV28
d_gene: TRBD2
j_gene: TRBJ2-7
CDR3aa: CASSIGGGLAREQYF
CDR3nt: TGTGCCAGCAGCATCGGGGGGGGACTAGCCCGCGAGCAGTACTTC

abundance: .
v_gene: TRBV20-1
d_gene: TRBD2
j_gene: TRBJ2-2
CDR3aa: CSAKTEAGGSGELFF
CDR3nt: TGCAGTGCAAAGACGGAAGCGGGGGGCTCCGGGGAGCTGTTTTTT

abundance: few
v_gene: TRBV18
d_gene: TRBD1
j_gene: TRBJ2-1
CDR3aa: CASSPSGQPYNEQFF
CDR3nt: TGTGCCAGCTCACCTTCGGGACAGCCTTACAATGAGCAGTTCTTC

abundance: .
v_gene: TRBV20-1
d_gene: TRBD2
j_gene: TRBJ2-7
CDR3aa: CSASPLSGLAGSYEQYF
CDR3nt: TGCAGTGCTAGCCCCCTCAGTGGATTAGCGGGATCCTACGAGCAGTACTTC

abundance: .
v_gene: TRBV29-1
d_gene: .
j_gene: TRBJ1-1
CDR3aa: CSVVRTEAFF
CDR3nt: TGCAGCGTTGTACGCACTGAAGCTTTCTTT

abundance: few
v_gene: TRBV5-1
d_gene: .
j_gene: TRBJ2-7
CDR3aa: CASSATGQLQSYEQYF
CDR3nt: TGCGCCAGCAGCGCCACCGGACAGCTACAATCCTACGAGCAGTACTTC

abundance: few
v_gene: TRBV4-1
d_gene: .
j_gene: TRBJ2-3
CDR3aa: CASSQATGRSTDTQYF
CDR3nt: TGCGCCAGCAGCCAAGCGACCGGGAGAAGCACAGATACGCAGTATTTT

abundance: .
v_gene: TRBV2
d_gene: TRBD2
j_gene: TRBJ2-7
CDR3aa: CASTLAGGTYEQYF
CDR3nt: TGTGCCAGCACCTTAGCGGGAGGGACGTACGAGCAGTACTTC

abundance: few
v_gene: TRBV5-1
d_gene: .
j_gene: TRBJ2-7
CDR3aa: CASSNRGVQDSEQYF
CDR3nt: TGCGCCAGCAGCAACCGTGGGGTACAGGACTCCGAGCAGTACTTC

abundance: .
v_gene: TRBV28
d_gene: .
j_gene: TRBJ2-3
CDR3aa: CASSTTGTDTQYF
CDR3nt: TGTGCCAGCAGTACGACGGGCACAGATACGCAGTATTTT

abundance: .
v_gene: TRBV12-3/TRBV12-4
d_gene: .
j_gene: TRBJ1-6
CDR3aa: CASSLGGTPLHF
CDR3nt: TGTGCCAGCAGTTTAGGCGGAACACCCCTCCACTTT

abundance: few
v_gene: TRBV15
d_gene: .
j_gene: TRBJ1-2
CDR3aa: CATSSGLFDRYTF
CDR3nt: TGTGCCACCAGCAGCGGACTGTTCGATCGCTACACCTTC

abundance: .
v_gene: TRBV19
d_gene: .
j_gene: TRBJ2-3
CDR3aa: CASSRGPYTQYF
CDR3nt: TGTGCCAGTAGTAGGGGACCGTATACGCAGTATTTT

abundance: .
v_gene: TRBV3-1
d_gene: .
j_gene: TRBJ1-1
CDR3aa: CASSHNDRYTEAFF
CDR3nt: TGTGCCAGCAGCCATAACGACAGGTACACTGAAGCTTTCTTT